This TCR beta chain was retrieved from a study of T cells in Graves' hyperthyroidism and ophthalmopathy. Overall study findings and caveats: Ophthalmopathy prediction by the model preceded onset by a median approximately 5.9 months. The authors' 13 V-J model separated ophthalmopathy from stable hyperthyroidism. Most thyroid clonotypes that were expanded above 0.001 also turned up in blood.

This CDR3 region has 15 residues. The V end lost 5 bases, the J end lost 6 bases, and 18 bases lay between the germline ends. Germline V gives CDR1 KGHDR, CDR2 SFDVKD. These patients, aged 18 to 65, had recently diagnosed hyperthyroidism lasting under 2 months. Amplification targeted TCR beta CDR3 regions from RNA transcripts. TCR CDR3 regions were first amplified by RT-PCR with HTBI primers. TCRdb re-analysed the multiplex PCR reads in MiXCR, keeping a single row per CDR3 protein. The sample carries hundreds of thousands of distinct CDR3 sequences, about 15% recorded once. At least ten counts were recorded for this clonotype. Its target is not known.

The chain combines TRBV24-1 with TRBJ1-2; a possible D gene is TRBD1 (5 bases). Sequencing was done on a sample of blood. This sequence was found in a woman aged 18-29 years with Graves' hyperthyroidism. CDR3 nucleotide sequence: TGTGCCACCAGTGGGCTTGAAGCAGGGATGGATGGCTACACCTTC. The encoded protein is CATSGLEAGMDGYTF.